One T cell receptor beta chain is described in this entry. Its cognate antigen is unknown. The sample originates from a study of T cell repertoires in cytomegalovirus infection. Study-wide background: Indications of both CMV infection and matching HLA type were provided by public TCR beta signatures.

MiXCR, run by TCRdb on the reads, gives a single entry per CDR3 protein. The table shows roughly 720,000 distinct CDR3 sequences, with 35% to 45% occurring only once. General study points: In two of eight donors, the top clonotype was HLA-C-restricted CMV-specific. Using cumulative public TCR beta family frequency, the authors identified those who carried CMV together with the relevant HLA.

V was pared by 5 bases and J by 1 base, with 12 bases between. CDR3 size: 16 residues. The germline V gene encodes CDR1 LNHDA and CDR2 SQIVND (reference sequence). Sequencing was performed on PBMCs. The V and J genes are TRBV19 and TRBJ2-6; no firm D call. The TCR sequence derives from a human donor in good health (CMV status not recorded). Some clones in this sample may be carry-over from other donors' samples. In DNA form, the CDR3 reads TGTGCCAGTAGTCCAAGAGGTCTGTCTGGGGCCAACGTCCTGACTTTC. This sequence encodes CASSPRGLSGANVLTF.